What follows are 15 T cell receptor beta chains derived from one specimen sequenced in a study of cytomegalovirus exposure and HLA in healthy donors. Both 60 Vbeta primers and 13 Jbeta primers went into the PCR. Generated by immunoSEQ multiplex PCR, the TCRdb table keeps only in-frame clones and is missing some. The profile shows 150,000 to 200,000 clones, roughly 80% of them singletons. The sequenced sample was PBMCs. The receptor set was obtained from a woman under 40 in good health and CMV-seropositive.

This clone was seen more than once but under ten times. The chain has TRBV7-2 and TRBJ2-7, with TRBD2 matching 10 bases. The germline CDR1 and CDR2 sequences are SGHTA and FQGNSA. The J segment lost 2 bases and the V segment lost 6 bases, leaving 13 bases of the junction unmatched. The CDR3 length is 17 residues. The CDR3 sequence is CASSLWSAGGLAYEQYF. The DNA for the CDR3 is TGTGCCAGCAGTTTATGGTCAGCGGGAGGGCTCGCCTACGAGCAGTACTTC.

The chain links TRBV29-1 to TRBJ1-5; D unclear. V was clipped by 6 bases and J by 0 bases, with 9 bases between them. Germline CDR1 and CDR2: SQVTM and ANQGSEA. The CDR3 runs to 13 residues. The chain's CDR3 is CSVARDSNQPQHF. The CDR3 nucleotides are TGCAGCGTCGCGAGGGATAGCAATCAGCCCCAGCATTTT.

The chain carries TRBV4-1 and TRBJ2-7; maybe TRBD2 (5 bases). V dropped 0 bases and J dropped 6 bases, with 9 bases sitting between them. This CDR3 is 13 amino acids long. The germline gives CDR1 MGHRA, CDR2 YSYEKL. The CDR3 DNA follows: TGCGCCAGCAGCCAAGACGCGGCGGGCGAGCAGTACTTC. Protein product: CASSQDAAGEQYF.

The chain has TRBV29-1 and TRBJ1-1; D is possibly TRBD1 (6 bases). CDR3 size: 12 residues. CDR1 is SQVTM, CDR2 ANQGSEA, per germline. The V and J ends lost 6 bases and 1 base respectively, with 9 bases between them. The CDR3: CSVRQENTEAFF. CDR3 nucleotide sequence: TGCAGCGTCAGACAGGAGAACACTGAAGCTTTCTTT.

The V and J genes are TRBV4-3 and TRBJ2-7, with D possibly TRBD1 on 5 matching bases. V gave up 1 base and J gave up 3 bases, with 10 bases separating them. The CDR3 runs to 14 residues. Germline V gives CDR1 LGHNA, CDR2 YSLEER. Here the CDR3 DNA reads TGCGCCAGCAGCCAAGGTGACAGATTCTACGAGCAGTACTTC. Protein product: CASSQGDRFYEQYF.

This rearrangement joins TRBV6-5 to TRBJ2-5; D is perhaps TRBD1 (6 bases). The CDR3 is 15 amino acids. V lost 2 bases to trimming and J lost 2 bases, with 12 bases between them. Looked up from germline, CDR1 is MNHEY and CDR2 is SVGAGI. CDR3 loop: CASSYRGTKQETQYF. The DNA for the CDR3 is TGTGCCAGCAGTTACCGAGGGACAAAGCAAGAGACCCAGTACTTC.

This sequence joins TRBV4-1 and TRBJ1-2, with no clear D. Per germline, CDR1 MGHRA and CDR2 YSYEKL. The CDR3 is made up of 14 amino acids. Trimming took 1 base from V and 0 from J, leaving 6 bases between them. Here the CDR3 reads CASSQGGANYGYTF. The CDR3 region has the DNA TGCGCCAGCAGCCAAGGGGGAGCTAACTATGGCTACACCTTC.

The rearrangement joins TRBV10-2 to TRBJ1-1, with D possibly TRBD1 on 5 matching bases. Trimming took 6 bases from V and 6 from J, leaving 14 bases between them. Germline V CDR1 and CDR2: WSHSY, SAAADI. The CDR3 is 13 residues long. The chain's CDR3 is CASRGWAGPEAFF. The DNA for the CDR3 is TGCGCCAGCAGGGGTTGGGCAGGGCCTGAAGCTTTCTTT.

The rearrangement uses TRBV11-2 and TRBJ2-7; 11 positions match TRBD2. CDR3 length: 17 amino acids. Losses at the gene ends were 2 bases for V and 3 bases for J; bases not matched to a gene: 9. CDR1 SGHAT and CDR2 FQNNGV come from the germline V gene. CDR3 in amino acids: CASSLLGVAGGDYEQYF. The CDR3 DNA reads as TGTGCCAGCAGCTTATTGGGAGTAGCGGGGGGGGACTACGAGCAGTACTTC. Filled out from reference TRBV11-2 and TRBJ2-7, the complete variable domain reads EAGVAQSPRYKIIEKRQSVAFWCNPISGHATLYWYQQILGQGPKLLIQFQNNGVVDDSQLPKDRFSAERLKGVDSTLKIQPAKLEDSAVYLCASSLLGVAGGDYEQYFGPGTRLTVT.

The chain joins TRBV6-1 to TRBJ1-6, with a weak D call TRBD1 (6 bases). V lost 2 bases and J lost 8, with 13 bases in between. CDR1 and CDR2 (germline): MNHNS, SASEGT. CDR3 length: 15 residues. The CDR3 here is CASSERQGNYSPLHF. CDR3 nucleotide sequence: TGTGCCAGCAGTGAAAGGCAGGGGAATTATTCACCCCTCCACTTT.

V usage is TRBV6-5 and J usage is TRBJ2-7; D unclear. The CDR3 consists of 14 residues. V was pared by 5 bases and J by 4 bases, with 15 bases between. CDR1 is MNHEY, CDR2 SVGAGI, per germline. This CDR3 is CASSQPRNSYEQYF. The CDR3 region has the DNA TGTGCCAGCAGTCAACCTAGGAACTCTTACGAGCAGTACTTC.

The CDR3 nucleotides are TGCGCCAGCAGCACCGGACTAGCGGGAGGAAACACCGGGGAGCTGTTTTTT. The encoded protein is CASSTGLAGGNTGELFF. The rearrangement uses TRBV5-1 and TRBJ2-2; TRBD2 aligns across 14 bases. CDR3 length equals 17 residues. The trim removed 4 bases at V and 2 bases at J, leaving 4 bases unmatched. Germline V gene data show CDR1 as SGHRS and CDR2 as YFSETQ. Looking up the rest from reference TRBV5-1 and TRBJ2-2 gives the full variable domain: KAGVTQTPRYLIKTRGQQVTLSCSPISGHRSVSWYQQTPGQGLQFLFEYFSETQRNKGNFPGRFSGRQFSNSRSEMNVSTLELGDSALYLCASSTGLAGGNTGELFFGEGSRLTVL.

The gene calls are TRBV6-5 and TRBJ1-2; D ambiguous. Trimming took off 0 bases at V and 7 bases at J, with 9 bases between the two ends. The CDR3 totals 13 residues. Germline CDR1 is MNHEY and CDR2 is SVGAGI. This chain's CDR3 is CASSYSNGAGYTF. CDR3 DNA: TGTGCCAGCAGTTACTCGAACGGTGCTGGCTACACCTTC.

In its sample, this clone was seen once. The chain links TRBV5-5 to TRBJ2-6; D ambiguous. The CDR3 has 18 amino acids. CDR1 and CDR2 from the germline V gene are SGHKS and YYEKEE (reference sequence). The germline V and J ends were trimmed by 4 bases and 1 base, with 18 bases remaining between them. The CDR3 protein is CASSPHPPRLSGANVLTF. The CDR3 bases are TGTGCCAGCAGCCCACACCCCCCGCGGTTATCTGGGGCCAACGTCCTGACTTTC.

V usage is TRBV5-5 and J usage is TRBJ2-5; the D gene is possibly TRBD2 (6 bases). CDR1 is SGHKS and CDR2 is YYEKEE in the germline V gene (reference sequence). V gave up 4 bases and J gave up 5 bases, with 12 bases separating them. The CDR3 is made up of 13 amino acids. The CDR3 spells CASSLGLWETQYF. CDR3 nucleotide sequence: TGTGCCAGCAGCCTGGGACTGTGGGAGACCCAGTACTTC.